This entry lists 20 T cell receptor beta chains sequenced from one sample in a study of T cell responses to AZD1222 COVID-19 vaccine (dated by TCRdb to about 2021). Sample time point, as interpreted from the label and publication: baseline before first vaccination. To prepare the library, the immunoSEQ multiplex PCR assay was applied. Sourced from immuneACCESS, this table was stored by TCRdb with only in-frame sequences that have V and J called. A share of the clones is absent; for the studies checked, an unresolved V gene accounts for under half, and the remainder has no known explanation. Recorded for this sample are 100,000 or so clones; 80% to 90% of them occurred a single time. Of the sample, about 3.3% falls within the top ten clones. This material consisted of peripheral blood, taken on day 0 of AZD1222 vaccination. The origin of the receptors is an adult in good health.

This chain uses TRBV19 with TRBJ2-1; a weak D match, TRBD1 (6 bases). The CDR3 extends over 16 amino acids. In germline, CDR1 is LNHDA, CDR2 SQIVND (reference sequence). The V and J ends lost 1 base and 2 bases respectively, with 12 bases between them. The CDR3 coding sequence is TGTGCCAGTAGTATAGTTAAGGGGGTCACCTACAATGAGCAGTTCTTC. Amino acid sequence: CASSIVKGVTYNEQFF. The full variable domain, completed using reference TRBV19 and TRBJ2-1, is DGGITQSPKYLFRKEGQNVTLSCEQNLNHDAMYWYRQDPGQGLRLIYYSQIVNDFQKGDIAEGYSVSREKKESFPLTVTSAQKNPTAFYLCASSIVKGVTYNEQFFGPGTRLTVL.

The chain uses TRBV5-3 and TRBJ2-7; D possibly corresponds to TRBD2 (5 bases). TRBV5-3 is marked as an open reading frame, function uncertain. The CDR3 spans 12 residues. Trimming took off 1 base at V and 4 bases at J, with 6 bases between the two ends. This CDR3 is CARSLTGYEQYF. The CDR3 DNA is TGTGCCAGAAGCTTGACGGGGTACGAGCAGTACTTC.

The J gene is TRBJ1-2, the V gene TRBV5-5; D gene ambiguous. The CDR3 extends over 13 amino acids. With 4 bases removed from V and 4 bases from J, the gap between germline ends came to 11 bases. Germline CDR1 is SGHKS and CDR2 is YYEKEE (reference sequence). Here the CDR3 DNA reads TGTGCCAGCAGCGACCCGGGCCTCTATGGCTACACCTTC. It specifies CASSDPGLYGYTF.

The chain couples TRBV7-2 to TRBJ2-1; 14 bases are shared with TRBD2. Trimming at V came to 2 bases and at J to 6 bases, leaving 9 bases not matched to a gene. The germline V gene encodes CDR1 SGHTA and CDR2 FQGNSA. This CDR3 contains 18 residues. This CDR3 reads CASSLTPRLAGGRNEQFF. In DNA form, the CDR3 reads TGTGCCAGCAGCTTAACCCCGAGACTAGCGGGGGGGCGCAATGAGCAGTTCTTC.

The chain employs TRBV5-4 and TRBJ2-2; TRBD1 agrees at 7 bases. Germline V gives CDR1 SGHNT, CDR2 YYREEE (reference sequence). This CDR3 is 14 amino acids long. The V segment lost 4 bases and the J segment 2 bases; nucleotides outside the gene matches: 2. The CDR3 loop reads CASSRTGNTGELFF. CDR3 nucleotide sequence: TGTGCCAGCAGCCGGACAGGAAACACCGGGGAGCTGTTTTTT.

The V and J genes are TRBV7-2 and TRBJ1-2, with 8 nucleotides matching TRBD1. The CDR3 runs to 15 residues. Germline V gives CDR1 SGHTA, CDR2 FQGNSA. V dropped 4 bases and J dropped 4; count of bases not matched to a gene: 8. Written as DNA, the CDR3 is TGTGCCAGCAGCTACCCGGACAGGGAGGGCTATGGCTACACCTTC. Residues: CASSYPDREGYGYTF.

The table lists this clone with a count of one. The chain links TRBV7-2 to TRBJ1-2; no clear D gene. Germline V gene lookup returns CDR1 SGHTA and CDR2 FQGNSA. The CDR3 is made up of 12 amino acids. Trimming removed 8 bases at V and 2 bases at J, with 9 bases between. CDR3 bases: TGTGCCAGCGGCACAGAGAACTATGGCTACACCTTC. Amino acids: CASGTENYGYTF.

The chain carries TRBV7-9 and TRBJ1-3; no reliable D call. Per the germline V gene, CDR1 is SEHNR and CDR2 is FQNEAQ (reference sequence). There are 14 residues in the CDR3. The germline V and J ends were trimmed by 5 bases and 0 bases, with 8 bases remaining between them. CDR3 DNA sequence: TGTGCCAGCAGCCCTACAGCCTCTGGAAACACCATATATTTT. Its protein is CASSPTASGNTIYF.

CDR3 sequence: CASSLQTRLTEAFF. As DNA, the CDR3 is TGCGCCAGCAGCTTGCAAACACGCCTCACTGAAGCTTTCTTT. The chain recombines TRBV5-1 with TRBJ1-1, with D unclear. Looked up from germline, CDR1 is SGHRS and CDR2 is YFSETQ. The CDR3 contains 14 residues. Trimming took 1 base from V and 4 from J, leaving 11 bases between them.

The chain has TRBV9 and TRBJ1-2, with 9 nucleotides matching TRBD1. Germline CDR1 reads SGDLS; CDR2 reads YYNGEE. The CDR3 is 17 residues long. The V gene end was trimmed by 5 bases and the J gene end by 4 bases; junction bases not matched to a gene: 15. The CDR3 DNA follows: TGTGCCAGCAGGGCTGGACAGGGGAAAGAGGAGGGCTATGGCTACACCTTC. Its protein is CASRAGQGKEEGYGYTF. Full variable domain (outside the CDR3, taken from reference TRBV9 and TRBJ1-2): DSGVTQTPKHLITATGQRVTLRCSPRSGDLSVYWYQQSLDQGLQFLIQYYNGEERAKGNILERFSAQQFPDLHSELNLSSLELGDSALYFCASRAGQGKEEGYGYTFGSGTRLTVV.

The chain couples TRBV11-3 to TRBJ2-2; a weak D match, TRBD1 (6 bases). This CDR3 comprises 15 residues. V was trimmed by 5 bases and J by 5 bases, leaving 15 bases between them. Germline CDR1 reads SGHNT; CDR2 reads YENEEA. CDR3 region: CASSRLTGTTGELFF. The CDR3 nucleotides read TGTGCCAGCAGCCGACTGACAGGCACAACCGGGGAGCTGTTTTTT.

The J gene is TRBJ1-1, the V gene TRBV7-9; D gene uncertain. The germline V gene has CDR1 SEHNR and CDR2 FQNEAQ (reference sequence). CDR3 size: 11 residues. Trimming took 5 bases from V and 3 from J, leaving 4 bases between them. CDR3 DNA: TGTGCCAGCAGCCACTACACTGAAGCTTTCTTT. Translated, it gives CASSHYTEAFF.

The V gene is TRBV7-2, the J gene TRBJ2-7; maybe TRBD1 (6 bases). Trimming stripped 5 bases from V and 0 bases from J, with 20 bases between. The germline V gene encodes CDR1 SGHTA and CDR2 FQGNSA. The CDR3 is 17 residues long. The CDR3 DNA follows: TGTGCCAGCAGCATCCAACAGGGAAAAGTCCGCTCCTACGAGCAGTACTTC. It translates to CASSIQQGKVRSYEQYF.

The chain recombines TRBV15 with TRBJ2-2; D may be TRBD1 (6 bases). V was trimmed by 0 bases and J by 4 bases, leaving 9 bases between them. Germline lookup yields CDR1 LNHNV and CDR2 YYDKDF (reference sequence). The CDR3 sequence is 15 residues long. This chain's CDR3 is CATSRDQGRTGELFF. DNA for the CDR3: TGTGCCACCAGCAGAGACCAGGGGCGCACCGGGGAGCTGTTTTTT.

The CDR3 coding sequence is TGTGCCAGCTCACCAGGGGGACGTAGTGAAAAACTGTTTTTT. Protein: CASSPGGRSEKLFF. The V gene is TRBV18, the J gene TRBJ1-4; tentative D call: TRBD1 (5 bases). Germline loops: CDR1 KGHSH, CDR2 LQKENI. V lost 2 bases, J lost 7 bases, and 11 bases lay in between. The CDR3 has 14 residues.

The chain couples TRBV5-1 to TRBJ1-4, with a possible D match to TRBD1 (5 bases). From germline, CDR1 is SGHRS and CDR2 YFSETQ. V lost 6 bases and J lost 2, with 8 bases in between. The CDR3 loop spans 13 amino acids. CDR3 DNA sequence: TGCGCCAGCAAGGAGGGGACTAATGAAAAACTGTTTTTT. The encoded protein is CASKEGTNEKLFF.

This clone was detected only a few times. The CDR3 DNA is TGTGCCAGCAGCTCTTCCTGGACAGGGGAAGCTTTCTTT. Residues: CASSSSWTGEAFF. This chain connects TRBV7-2 to TRBJ1-1, with TRBD1 matching over 8 bases. V gave up 4 bases and J gave up 8 bases; unmatched junction bases: 6. The CDR3 is 13 residues long. The germline V gene encodes CDR1 SGHTA and CDR2 FQGNSA.

The V gene is TRBV5-6, the J gene TRBJ2-2; the D is unclear. The CDR3 spans 14 residues. Germline V CDR1 and CDR2: SGHDT, YYEEEE. The germline V and J ends were trimmed by 5 bases and 2 bases, with 10 bases remaining between them. In nucleotides, the CDR3 is TGTGCCAGCAGGTACGATAGAAACACCGGGGAGCTGTTTTTT. Encoded protein: CASRYDRNTGELFF.

The rearrangement links TRBV5-1 to TRBJ1-5, with a tentative D call TRBD1 (6 bases). This CDR3 is built from 15 residues. The germline gives CDR1 SGHRS, CDR2 YFSETQ. V was cut by 4 bases and J by 2 bases, with 13 bases left in between. The CDR3 loop reads CASSLHPGGNQPQHF. CDR3 nucleotide sequence: TGCGCCAGCAGCCTTCACCCAGGGGGCAATCAGCCCCAGCATTTT.

The V and J genes are TRBV3-1 (or the pseudogene TRBV3-2) and TRBJ1-4; TRBD1 matches at 8 bases. V was pared by 4 bases and J by 7 bases, with 2 bases of the junction left unmatched. The CDR3 runs 13 residues. CDR1 and CDR2 from the germline V gene are LGHDT and YNNKEL (reference sequence). CDR3: CASSPDRVEKLFF. CDR3 DNA sequence: TGTGCCAGCAGCCCGGACAGGGTTGAAAAACTGTTTTTT.